The 17 T cell receptor beta chains listed next were all sequenced from one sample in a study of OX40 agonist ivuxolimab in advanced cancers. The library was made by the immunoSEQ multiplex PCR assay. TCRdb re-hosts the immuneACCESS table, in-frame sequences only. Its copies lack some clones; in the studies checked, an unresolved V gene accounts for under half of them, and the cause for the rest is not known. This sample has 98,000 or so clones in its table, and 85% to 95% of those were observed once. Approximately 0.63% of the sample is held by the ten biggest clonotypes. Material: CD4+ or CD8+ T cells sorted from blood, obtained in a trial of the OX40 agonist ivuxolimab. The receptors stem from an adult with an advanced solid tumor such as melanoma, head and neck, liver or kidney cancer.

The V gene is TRBV21-1, the J gene TRBJ1-1; TRBD1, as called in the table, went unchecked against the DNA. TRBV21-1 represents a pseudogene. The CDR3 extends over 16 amino acids. This CDR3 reads CASPKFEKGVLTEAFF. The CDR3, as DNA: TGTGCCAGCCCCAAGTTCGAAAAGGGGGTCCTCACTGAAGCTTTCTTT.

Only a few counts were recorded for this clone. The chain uses TRBV5-6 and TRBJ2-5; the D gene is possibly TRBD1 (6 bases). Germline assignment: CDR1 SGHDT and CDR2 YYEEEE. The CDR3 loop spans 14 amino acids. Trimming pared 4 bases from V and 4 bases from J, leaving 14 bases between. CDR3 in DNA: TGTGCCAGCAGCCCTCAGGGGTATCGAGAGACCCAGTACTTC. Its protein is CASSPQGYRETQYF. The full variable domain, completed using reference TRBV5-6 and TRBJ2-5, is DAGVTQSPTHLIKTRGQQVTLRCSPKSGHDTVSWYQQALGQGPQFIFQYYEEEERQRGNFPDRFSGHQFPNYSSELNVNALLLGDSALYLCASSPQGYRETQYFGPGTRLLVL.

J is TRBJ2-7 and V is TRBV5-1; maybe TRBD1 (5 bases). Germline V gene sequence: CDR1 SGHRS, CDR2 YFSETQ. Trimming removed 2 bases from V and 13 bases from J, with 16 bases in between. The CDR3 contains 12 residues. Here the CDR3 DNA reads TGCGCCAGCAGCTTTCAGGGCAGACGGCGATACTTC. As protein: CASSFQGRRRYF. The complete variable domain, with remaining parts taken from reference TRBV5-1 and TRBJ2-7, reads KAGVTQTPRYLIKTRGQQVTLSCSPISGHRSVSWYQQTPGQGLQFLFEYFSETQRNKGNFPGRFSGRQFSNSRSEMNVSTLELGDSALYLCASSFQGRRRYFGPGTRLTVT.

V usage is TRBV18 and J usage is TRBJ2-2, with 9 positions matching TRBD1. The germline V gene has CDR1 KGHSH and CDR2 LQKENI. V lost 0 bases, J lost 3 bases, and 2 bases stayed unmatched. CDR3 length: 16 residues. In nucleotides, the CDR3 is TGTGCCAGCTCACCACCGAGACAGGGGGACACCGGGGAGCTGTTTTTT. This gives the protein CASSPPRQGDTGELFF.

This clone was observed a single time. The chain recombines TRBV15 with TRBJ1-1; 8 bases fit TRBD1. CDR3 length: 15 amino acids. V dropped 1 base and J dropped 4; count of bases not matched to a gene: 5. The V gene's germline CDR1 is LNHNV and CDR2 YYDKDF (reference sequence). The CDR3 region is CATSRVGTGGTEAFF. The CDR3, as DNA: TGTGCCACCAGCAGAGTCGGGACAGGTGGCACTGAAGCTTTCTTT.

The chain links TRBV18 to TRBJ2-3; D not certain. Germline V gene data show CDR1 as KGHSH and CDR2 as LQKENI. This CDR3 region has 12 residues. Trimming pared 2 bases from V and 4 bases from J, leaving 4 bases between. This CDR3 is CASSPSADTQYF. The CDR3 nucleotides are TGTGCCAGCTCACCATCCGCAGATACGCAGTATTTT.

DNA for the CDR3: TGTGCCAGCAGCCAAGTGAGTTTGGGTGAGCAGTTCTTC. Translation: CASSQVSLGEQFF. The rearrangement uses TRBV14 and TRBJ2-1; D remains ambiguous. Deletions cut 1 base from V and 9 bases from J, with 10 bases between. The CDR3 runs 13 residues. Germline CDR1 and CDR2: SGHDN and FVKESK.

J is TRBJ2-3 and V is TRBV2; 8 nucleotides agree with TRBD2. V gave up 0 bases and J gave up 4 bases; unmatched junction bases: 6. The germline V gene encodes CDR1 SNHLY and CDR2 FYNNEI. The CDR3 covers 16 residues. CDR3 DNA sequence: TGTGCCAGCAGTGAAGCGCCGGGACTAGGAGCAGATACGCAGTATTTT. Residues: CASSEAPGLGADTQYF. Full variable domain (remainder filled in from reference TRBV2 and TRBJ2-3): EPEVTQTPSHQVTQMGQEVILRCVPISNHLYFYWYRQILGQKVEFLVSFYNNEISEKSEIFDDQFSVERPDGSNFTLKIRSTKLEDSAMYFCASSEAPGLGADTQYFGPGTRLTVL.

This chain joins TRBV28 and TRBJ1-2; D is unresolved. CDR1 and CDR2 (germline): MDHEN, SYDVKM. This CDR3 contains 13 residues. Trimming left V 3 bases short and J 8 bases short, with 13 bases between. CDR3 in amino acids: CASSFRVVRGYTF. The CDR3 DNA reads as TGTGCCAGCAGTTTTAGGGTAGTGAGGGGCTACACCTTC.

The rearrangement uses TRBV7-2 and TRBJ2-5; TRBD2 matches 7 bases. The CDR3 has 15 residues. V shed 4 bases, J shed 1 base, and the junction held 6 bases outside the gene matches. Germline CDR1 is SGHTA and CDR2 is FQGNSA. As DNA, the CDR3 is TGTGCCAGCAGCTGGGGACTAAAACTCCAAGAGACCCAGTACTTC. Translation gives CASSWGLKLQETQYF.

The chain joins TRBV19 to TRBJ2-5; 9 bases agree with TRBD1. V dropped 3 bases and J dropped 4; count of bases not matched to a gene: 15. Germline lookup yields CDR1 LNHDA and CDR2 SQIVND (reference sequence). The CDR3 extends over 18 amino acids. CDR3 nucleotides: TGTGCCAGTAGTATCTACCACGGTGACAGGGGGGGCCGAGAGACCCAGTACTTC. It specifies CASSIYHGDRGGRETQYF.

This chain uses TRBV19 with TRBJ1-2, with 7 bases lining up with TRBD1. The germline CDR1 and CDR2 sequences are LNHDA and SQIVND (reference sequence). Trimming removed 4 bases from V and 4 bases from J; junction bases left unmatched: 12. The CDR3 has 16 residues. The CDR3 DNA reads TGTGCCAGTAGTACCTCCCGGCAGGGGGAGATCTATGGCTACACCTTC. Translating gives CASSTSRQGEIYGYTF.

This clone has just one count. The chain links TRBV6-4 to TRBJ2-1, with D possibly matching TRBD1 (7 bases). From germline, CDR1 is MRHNA and CDR2 SNTAGT. The V end was cut by 3 bases, the J end by 0 bases, with 21 bases between. CDR3 length equals 19 residues. This CDR3 reads CASSDPVQGGGCSYNEQFF. DNA of the CDR3: TGTGCCAGCAGTGATCCCGTTCAGGGGGGAGGCTGCTCCTACAATGAGCAGTTCTTC.

The chain combines TRBV10-3 with TRBJ2-2, with D hard to call. The V end lost 6 bases, the J end lost 4 bases, and 12 bases lay between the germline ends. The V gene's germline CDR1 is ENHRY and CDR2 SYGVKD. The CDR3 extends over 14 amino acids. The chain's CDR3 is CAIRGNIITGELFF. In DNA form, the CDR3 reads TGTGCCATCAGGGGGAACATCATCACCGGGGAGCTGTTTTTT.

The chain joins TRBV14 to TRBJ2-3, with D hard to call. CDR3 size: 12 residues. Germline-derived CDR1 and CDR2 are SGHDN and FVKESK. Trimming took 1 base from V and 14 from J, leaving 13 bases between them. CDR3 amino acids: CASSQGYAPRYF. The CDR3 DNA reads TGTGCCAGCAGCCAAGGCTATGCCCCCCGGTATTTT. Drawing the rest from reference TRBV14 and TRBJ2-3, the complete variable domain is EAGVTQFPSHSVIEKGQTVTLRCDPISGHDNLYWYRRVMGKEIKFLLHFVKESKQDESGMPNNRFLAERTGGTYSTLKVQPAELEDSGVYFCASSQGYAPRYFGPGTRLTVL.

This clone was seen a handful of times. The J gene is TRBJ1-1, the V gene TRBV4-1; TRBD1 is a possible D gene (6 bases). Germline V lookup: CDR1 MGHRA, CDR2 YSYEKL. This CDR3 is built from 15 residues. Deletions cut 3 bases from V and 2 bases from J, with 13 bases between. Written as DNA, the CDR3 is TGCGCCAGCAGCCAGATAAGGGGGAGAAACACTGAAGCTTTCTTT. Encoded protein: CASSQIRGRNTEAFF.

CDR3 sequence reads: CASKSSRQTNEKLFF. The CDR3 DNA reads TGTGCCAGCAAATCCAGTAGACAGACTAATGAAAAACTGTTTTTT. V is TRBV6-1 and J is TRBJ1-4, with D possibly being TRBD1 (5 bases). Germline assignment: CDR1 MNHNS and CDR2 SASEGT. The CDR3 has 15 residues. Trimming cost V 7 bases and J 2 bases, with 14 bases left between them.